A selection of T cell receptor beta chains follows, all from one sample in a study of shared clonotypes between healthy human individuals. Assay used: immunoSEQ multiplex PCR; TCRdb lists only in-frame clones, some missing. This table has around 940,000 clones, roughly 72% appearing once. Sequences were obtained from memory CD4+ T cells sorted from blood. The receptors originated from a man younger than 35 in good health. Each CDR3 is given with its conserved first and last residue. Each record gives: J gene, D gene, clone size, V gene, CDR3 protein, CDR3 DNA. The D gene is left open where the match is weak. Clone size is not always given. Where it is, it says once, few, many or a class for expanded clones.

>TRBJ1-2|TRBD1|few|TRBV6-6
CASSQNTGANYGYTF
TGTGCCAGCAGCCAAAACACAGGGGCCAACTATGGCTACACCTTC
>TRBJ2-2|-|-|TRBV6-1
CASRKDTGELFF
TGTGCCAGCAGGAAAGACACCGGGGAGCTGTTTTTT
>TRBJ2-3|TRBD1|-|TRBV19
CASGLGQGKGTDTQYF
TGTGCCAGTGGTCTAGGACAGGGGAAGGGCACAGATACGCAGTATTTT
>TRBJ2-7|-|-|TRBV18
CASSPRTGQSSYEQYF
TGTGCCAGCTCACCACGAACAGGGCAGAGCTCCTACGAGCAGTACTTC
>TRBJ1-6|-|few|TRBV27
CASRTGYVDSPLHF
TGTGCCAGCAGGACAGGTTATGTCGATTCACCCCTCCACTTT
>TRBJ1-5|TRBD1|-|TRBV2
CASTSYGQGYSNQPQHF
TGTGCCAGCACCTCATACGGACAGGGGTATAGCAATCAGCCCCAGCATTTT
>TRBJ2-4|-|few|TRBV5-1
CASSPGQIKNIQYF
TGCGCCAGCAGCCCGGGACAAATCAAAAACATTCAGTACTTC
>TRBJ1-1|-|-|TRBV6-1
CASSEENRVLTEAFF
TGTGCCAGCAGTGAAGAGAATCGGGTTTTAACTGAAGCTTTCTTT
>TRBJ1-1|TRBD1|-|TRBV5-1
CASSPDNRGQGDVNTEAFF
TGCGCCAGCAGCCCGGATAACCGCGGACAGGGGGATGTAAACACTGAAGCTTTCTTT
>TRBJ1-2|-|-|TRBV28
CASSRGNYGYTF
TGTGCCAGCAGTCGGGGTAACTATGGCTACACCTTC
>TRBJ1-4|-|-|TRBV7-2
CASSSMNGREKLFF
TGTGCCAGCAGCTCTATGAATGGTAGGGAAAAACTGTTTTTT
>TRBJ1-1|-|-|TRBV6-5
CAISEPGGWTEAFF
TGTGCCATCAGTGAACCCGGGGGTTGGACTGAAGCTTTCTTT
>TRBJ1-2|TRBD1|-|TRBV27
CASGTVGSYGYTF
TGTGCCAGTGGGACAGTGGGATCCTATGGCTACACCTTC
>TRBJ1-4|TRBD1|-|TRBV4-1
CASSHDNRGGKSEKLFF
TGCGCCAGCAGCCATGATAACAGGGGAGGGAAAAGTGAAAAACTGTTTTTT
>TRBJ2-7|-|-|TRBV30
CAWSFQRGEQYF
TGTGCCTGGAGTTTCCAGCGCGGAGAGCAGTACTTC
>TRBJ1-2|-|once|TRBV28
CASGSQGYGYTF
TGTGCCAGCGGGTCCCAGGGGTATGGCTACACCTTC
>TRBJ2-3|-|-|TRBV7-2
CASSEPLHTDTQYF
TGTGCCAGCAGCGAACCCCTCCACACAGATACGCAGTATTTT
>TRBJ1-6|TRBD1|once|TRBV6-1
CASSEQGQGLHF
TGTGCCAGCAGTGAACAGGGACAGGGGCTCCACTTT
>TRBJ1-1|-|-|TRBV7-2
CASSPMGNTEAFF
TGTGCCAGCAGCCCCATGGGGAACACTGAAGCTTTCTTT
>TRBJ1-5|-|once|TRBV6-6
CASSSRQGNQPQHF
TGTGCCAGCAGTTCTCGGCAGGGGAATCAGCCCCAGCATTTT